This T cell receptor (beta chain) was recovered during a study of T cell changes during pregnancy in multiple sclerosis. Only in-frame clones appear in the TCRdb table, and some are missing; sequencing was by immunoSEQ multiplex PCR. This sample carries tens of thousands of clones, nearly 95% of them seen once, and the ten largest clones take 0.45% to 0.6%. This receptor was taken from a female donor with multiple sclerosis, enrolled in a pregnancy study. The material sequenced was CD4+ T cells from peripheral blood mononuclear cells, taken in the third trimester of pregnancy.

CDR3 coding DNA: TGTGCCAGCAGAGTTGCAGGGGCCAACTATGGCTACACCTTC. Amino acid sequence: CASRVAGANYGYTF. The V and J genes are TRBV6-6 and TRBJ1-2; D possibly corresponds to TRBD1 (6 bases). The V and J ends lost 6 bases and 2 bases respectively, with 13 bases between them. The length of the CDR3 is 14 residues. Germline values: CDR1 MNHNY, CDR2 SVGAGI (reference sequence).